The clone carrying this T cell receptor (beta chain) appeared many times. Its antigen is not known. The source of the sample is a study of T-cell reconstitution after alpha-beta-depleted transplantation in children. CDR1 and CDR2 from the germline V gene are SGDLS and YYNGEE. The V segment lost 4 bases and the J segment 4 bases; nucleotides outside the gene matches: 6. The CDR3 is 15 amino acids. As it was prepared, the TCRbeta library received unique molecular identifiers. TCRdb called the PCR reads again in MiXCR, with one record for every CDR3 protein. The repertoire consists of approximately 32,000 distinct CDR3 sequences, with 5.5% to 8% occurring once and the leading ten covering 27%. Study observations and caveats: Where some patients showed high TCRbeta diversity at day 60, it came from recipient T cells and thymic progenitors that had survived. Approximately two months post-transplant, alpha-beta T cells reportedly originated from several hundred expanded graft clones. Newly generated T cells supplied most T-cell counts and diversity one year post-transplant.

The TCR was taken from a child younger than two who had a stem cell transplant for acute myeloid leukemia, so the T cells may come from the graft donor. The rearrangement links TRBV9 to TRBJ2-2, with TRBD2 identical over 8 bases. The specimen comprised peripheral blood, sampled 60 days after TCRalphabeta/CD19-depleted stem cell transplant. This CDR3 reads CASSMLAGPTGELFF. DNA of the CDR3: TGTGCCAGCAGCATGCTAGCGGGCCCCACCGGGGAGCTGTTTTTT.